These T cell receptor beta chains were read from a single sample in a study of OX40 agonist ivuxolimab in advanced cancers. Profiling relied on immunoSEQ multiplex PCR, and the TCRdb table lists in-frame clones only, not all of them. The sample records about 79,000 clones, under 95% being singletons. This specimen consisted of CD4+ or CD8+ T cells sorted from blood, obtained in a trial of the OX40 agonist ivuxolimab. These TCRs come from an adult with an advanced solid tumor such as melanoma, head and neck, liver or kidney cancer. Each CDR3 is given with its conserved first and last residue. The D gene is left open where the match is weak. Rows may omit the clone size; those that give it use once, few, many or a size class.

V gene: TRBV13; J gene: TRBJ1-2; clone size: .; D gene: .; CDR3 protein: CASALGNYGYTF; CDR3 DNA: TGTGCCAGCGCCCTAGGAAACTATGGCTACACCTTC
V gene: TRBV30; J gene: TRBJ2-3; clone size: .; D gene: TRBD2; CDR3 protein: CAWTGYAGGGPDTQYF; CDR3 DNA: TGTGCCTGGACCGGGTATGCGGGGGGAGGGCCAGATACGCAGTATTTT
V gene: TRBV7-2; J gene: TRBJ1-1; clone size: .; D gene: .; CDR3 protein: CASSFFGAEYTEAFF; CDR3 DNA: TGTGCCAGCAGCTTCTTCGGGGCTGAGTACACTGAAGCTTTCTTT
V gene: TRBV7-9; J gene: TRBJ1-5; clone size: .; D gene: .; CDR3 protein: CASSSEAYRGNQPQHF; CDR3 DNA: TGTGCCAGCAGCTCCGAAGCTTACAGAGGCAATCAGCCCCAGCATTTT
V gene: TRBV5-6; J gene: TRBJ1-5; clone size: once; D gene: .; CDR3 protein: CASSSKGGNQPQHF; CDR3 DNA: TGTGCCAGCAGCTCTAAAGGGGGCAATCAGCCCCAGCATTTT
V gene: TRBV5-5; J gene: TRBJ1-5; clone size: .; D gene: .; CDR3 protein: CASSLEPGGWGNQPQHF; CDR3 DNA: TGTGCCAGCAGCTTGGAACCCGGGGGGTGGGGCAATCAGCCCCAGCATTTT
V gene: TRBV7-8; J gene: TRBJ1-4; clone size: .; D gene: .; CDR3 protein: CASSSRGTIEKLFF; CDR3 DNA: TGTGCCAGCAGCTCACGGGGGACAATTGAAAAACTGTTTTTT
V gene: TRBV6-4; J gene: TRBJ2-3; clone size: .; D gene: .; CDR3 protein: CASSEKGGGGTDTQYF; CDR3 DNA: TGTGCCAGCAGTGAGAAAGGGGGGGGAGGCACAGATACGCAGTATTTT
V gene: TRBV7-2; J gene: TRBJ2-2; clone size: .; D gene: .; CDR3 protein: CASSSGQPTGELFF; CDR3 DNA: TGTGCCAGCAGCTCAGGACAGCCCACCGGGGAGCTGTTTTTT
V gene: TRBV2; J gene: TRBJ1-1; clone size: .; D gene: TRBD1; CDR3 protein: CASTLDRGPPLNTEAFF; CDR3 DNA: TGTGCCAGCACATTGGACAGGGGGCCCCCTTTGAACACTGAAGCTTTCTTT
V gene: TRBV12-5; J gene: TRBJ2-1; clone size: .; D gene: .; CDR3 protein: CASGPPQERPLGGEQFF; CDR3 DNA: TGTGCTAGTGGTCCCCCTCAAGAACGCCCCCTGGGGGGTGAGCAGTTCTTC
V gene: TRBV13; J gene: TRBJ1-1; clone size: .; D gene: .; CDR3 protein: CASSFSGEGVNTEAFF; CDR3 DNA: TGTGCCAGCAGCTTTTCAGGGGAGGGGGTGAACACTGAAGCTTTCTTT
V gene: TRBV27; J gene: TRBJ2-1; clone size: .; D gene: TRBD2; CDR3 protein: CASSLSPGLGPYNEQFF; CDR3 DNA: TGTGCCAGCAGTTTATCCCCGGGACTAGGCCCCTACAATGAGCAGTTCTTC
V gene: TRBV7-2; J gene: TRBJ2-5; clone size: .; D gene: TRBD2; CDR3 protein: CASSLAQLAGGRRETQYF; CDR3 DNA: TGTGCCAGCAGCTTAGCCCAACTAGCGGGGGGTCGGAGGGAGACCCAGTACTTC
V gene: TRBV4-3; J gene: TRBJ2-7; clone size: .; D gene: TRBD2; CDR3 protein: CASSQGYSGGVVYEQYF; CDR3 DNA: TGCGCCAGCAGCCAGGGGTATAGCGGGGGGGTCGTCTACGAGCAGTACTTC
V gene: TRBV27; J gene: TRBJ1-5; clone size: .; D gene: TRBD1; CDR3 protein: CASRQGVSNQPQHF; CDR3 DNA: TGTGCCAGCAGGCAGGGGGTGAGCAATCAGCCCCAGCATTTT
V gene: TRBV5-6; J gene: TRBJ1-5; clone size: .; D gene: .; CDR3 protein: CASSLQARDSEQHF; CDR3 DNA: TGTGCCAGCAGCCTGCAAGCACGGGACTCCGAGCAGCATTTT
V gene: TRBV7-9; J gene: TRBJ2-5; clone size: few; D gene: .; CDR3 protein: CASSLLEETQYF; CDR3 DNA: TGTGCCAGCAGCTTATTGGAGGAGACCCAGTACTTC
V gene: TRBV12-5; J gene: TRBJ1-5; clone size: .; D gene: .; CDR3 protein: CASGLVIEGPGNQPQHF; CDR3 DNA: TGTGCTAGTGGTTTGGTCATAGAGGGGCCTGGCAATCAGCCCCAGCATTTT
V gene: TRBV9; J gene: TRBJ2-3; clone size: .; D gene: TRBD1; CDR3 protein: CASSGRDSFTDTQYF; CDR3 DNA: TGTGCCAGCAGCGGCCGGGACAGCTTCACAGATACGCAGTATTTT
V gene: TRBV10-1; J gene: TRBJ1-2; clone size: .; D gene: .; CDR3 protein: CASSARLTVGRGYTF; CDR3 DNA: TGCGCCAGCAGCGCCCGACTCACCGTAGGTCGTGGCTACACCTTC
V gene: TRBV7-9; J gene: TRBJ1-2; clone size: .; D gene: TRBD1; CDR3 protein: CASSLSGTGASGMGYTF; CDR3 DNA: TGTGCCAGCAGCTTGTCCGGGACAGGCGCCTCGGGGATGGGCTACACCTTC
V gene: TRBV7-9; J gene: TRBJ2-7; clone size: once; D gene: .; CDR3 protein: CASSTGTVFYEQYF; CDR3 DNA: TGTGCCAGCAGCACCGGGACTGTCTTCTACGAGCAGTACTTC
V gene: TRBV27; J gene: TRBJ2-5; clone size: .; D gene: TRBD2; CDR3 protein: CASSLSGGALETQYF; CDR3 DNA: TGTGCCAGCAGTTTAAGCGGGGGGGCTCTGGAGACCCAGTACTTC
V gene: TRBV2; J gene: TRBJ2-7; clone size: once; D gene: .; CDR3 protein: CASGGAAYGQYF; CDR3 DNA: TGTGCCAGCGGGGGGGCAGCCTACGGGCAGTACTTC
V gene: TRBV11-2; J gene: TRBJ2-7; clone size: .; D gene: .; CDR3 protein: CASTEVGVVMDEQYF; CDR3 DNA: TGTGCCAGTACCGAGGTTGGGGTGGTTATGGACGAGCAGTACTTC
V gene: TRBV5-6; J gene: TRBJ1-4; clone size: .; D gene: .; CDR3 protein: CASSQTGFNEKLFF; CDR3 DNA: TGTGCCAGCAGCCAAACAGGGTTTAATGAAAAACTGTTTTTT
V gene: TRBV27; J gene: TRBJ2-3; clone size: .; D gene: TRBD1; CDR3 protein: CASFRTGEVTDTQYF; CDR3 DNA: TGTGCCAGCTTCAGGACAGGGGAGGTGACAGATACGCAGTATTTT
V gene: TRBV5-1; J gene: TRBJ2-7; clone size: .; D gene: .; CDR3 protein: CASSTKTGAGEQYF; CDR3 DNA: TGCGCCAGCAGCACAAAGACAGGAGCCGGCGAGCAGTACTTC